These 30 T cell receptor beta chains share one sample of origin, sequenced in a study of response to subunit inactivated influenza vaccine. TCRdb used MiXCR to reprocess the RT-PCR reads, holding one entry per CDR3 protein. The sample shows 800,000 to 1,000,000 distinct CDR3 sequences, 21% of them seen only once. Sequencing used PBMCs from blood, obtained 4 to 6 days after vaccination. Receptor source: a man aged 50 to 59 who received an inactivated influenza vaccine.

This chain links TRBV7-2 with TRBJ1-2; 9 bases fit TRBD1. Germline V CDR1 and CDR2: SGHTA, FQGNSA. The CDR3 runs to 13 residues. V trimming: 2 bases; J trimming: 12 bases; junction bases outside the gene matches: 7. DNA of the CDR3: TGTGCCAGCAGCTTATATGGGACAGGGCATAACACCTTC. As protein: CASSLYGTGHNTF.

There are a few counts of this clonotype. V usage is TRBV5-1 and J usage is TRBJ2-7; D may be TRBD1 or TRBD2 (5 bases each). Trimming took 4 bases from V and 2 from J, leaving 16 bases between them. Germline V lookup: CDR1 SGHRS, CDR2 YFSETQ. CDR3 length: 15 amino acids. The CDR3 loop is CASSPGTLGTYEQYF. The CDR3 region has the DNA TGCGCCAGCAGCCCCGGGACGTTGGGGACCTACGAGCAGTACTTC.

This chain uses TRBV6-2 or TRBV6-3 with TRBJ2-4, with a tentative D call TRBD2 (6 bases). CDR3 length: 16 amino acids. Germline values: CDR1 MNHEY, CDR2 SVGEGT. V lost 6 bases, J lost 3 bases, and 18 bases lay in between. The CDR3 DNA sequence: TGTGCCAGCAGCTCCGGACGCAGGGAGGTCAAAAACATTCAGTACTTC. This gives the protein CASSSGRREVKNIQYF.

The chain is built from TRBV6-5 and TRBJ2-3; a weak D match, TRBD2 (5 bases). V shed 0 bases and J shed 2 bases, with 12 bases lying between them. Germline V gene lookup returns CDR1 MNHEY and CDR2 SVGAGI. This CDR3 is 16 amino acids long. Here the CDR3 reads CASSYSNTGSTDTQYF. CDR3 DNA: TGTGCCAGCAGTTACTCGAATACGGGGTCCACAGATACGCAGTATTTT.

This clonotype was recorded a few times. The chain carries TRBV20-1 and TRBJ1-4, with TRBD1 matching 11 bases. Trimming cost V 1 base and J 7 bases; bases outside gene matches: 5. Germline assignment: CDR1 DFQATT and CDR2 SNEGSKA (reference sequence). The CDR3 sequence is 15 residues long. The chain's CDR3 is CSARGGTGGFEKLFF. The CDR3 DNA follows: TGCAGTGCTAGAGGCGGGACAGGGGGGTTTGAAAAACTGTTTTTT.

This clonotype was picked up many times. The J gene is TRBJ2-1, the V gene TRBV20-1; 13 bases match TRBD2. The CDR3 extends over 17 amino acids. Germline loops: CDR1 DFQATT, CDR2 SNEGSKA (reference sequence). V trimming: 3 bases; J trimming: 4 bases; junction bases outside the gene matches: 9. DNA for the CDR3: TGCAGTGCTAGCGGACTAGCGGGGGAGCAAACGTACAATGAGCAGTTCTTC. Its translation is CSASGLAGEQTYNEQFF.

This clonotype was seen at least ten times. V is TRBV5-1 and J is TRBJ2-7; D is perhaps TRBD2 (5 bases). Trimming pared 4 bases from V and 4 bases from J, leaving 15 bases between. CDR1 is SGHRS and CDR2 is YFSETQ in the germline V gene. CDR3 length: 14 residues. CDR3 protein: CASSIGTGMYEQYF. The CDR3 nucleotides read TGCGCCAGCAGCATTGGAACCGGGATGTACGAGCAGTACTTC.

The V gene is TRBV20-1, the J gene TRBJ2-2; D tentatively fits TRBD1 or TRBD2 (5 bases each). CDR3 length equals 14 residues. Per germline, CDR1 DFQATT and CDR2 SNEGSKA (reference sequence). V was pared by 5 bases and J by 0 bases, with 10 bases between. The CDR3 region is CSAGTEANTGELFF. CDR3 sequence (DNA): TGCAGTGCTGGGACGGAAGCGAACACCGGGGAGCTGTTTTTT.

This chain connects TRBV7-3 to TRBJ2-1; D might be TRBD2 (6 bases). The length of the CDR3 is 15 residues. Trimming cost V 1 base and J 8 bases, with 15 bases left between them. Germline V gives CDR1 SGHTA, CDR2 FQGTGA. CDR3 nucleotides: TGTGCCAGCAGCTTAATCCCGGCGGGATGGGATGAGCAGTTCTTC. It codes for CASSLIPAGWDEQFF.

This clonotype was detected a few times. The CDR3 coding sequence is TGCGCCAGCAGCTTTCGCCCAGGAACCAATCAGCCCCAGCATTTT. It encodes CASSFRPGTNQPQHF. The gene calls are TRBV5-1 and TRBJ1-5; D gene ambiguous. CDR3 length equals 15 residues. Trimming removed 2 bases from V and 3 bases from J, with 12 bases in between. Germline V lookup: CDR1 SGHRS, CDR2 YFSETQ.

This sequence joins TRBV2 and TRBJ2-7; maybe TRBD2 (6 bases). Per the germline V gene, CDR1 is SNHLY and CDR2 is FYNNEI. V gave up 2 bases and J gave up 7 bases, with 15 bases separating them. The CDR3 sequence is 14 residues long. The CDR3 protein is CASSEWARDFEQYF. Written as DNA, the CDR3 is TGTGCCAGCAGTGAATGGGCCAGGGACTTTGAGCAGTACTTC.

This clonotype was recorded only once. The gene calls are TRBV27 and TRBJ2-3, with TRBD2 matching 12 bases. The CDR3 totals 19 residues. J gave up 1 base and V 2 bases, and 10 bases lay outside the gene matches. In germline, CDR1 is MNHEY, CDR2 SMNVEV (reference sequence). CDR3 nucleotide sequence: TGTGCCAGCAGTTTAAAAGGCCTAGCGGGGGGGCCTCGCACAGATACGCAGTATTTT. It encodes CASSLKGLAGGPRTDTQYF.

The sample holds a few counts of this clonotype. The genes are TRBV10-3 and TRBJ1-1; 8 bases fit TRBD1. CDR1 is ENHRY, CDR2 SYGVKD, per germline. V trimming: 10 bases; J trimming: 4 bases; junction bases outside the gene matches: 8. The CDR3 is 13 residues long. CDR3 residues: CATRTGQVTEAFF. The DNA of the CDR3 is TGTGCCACCAGGACAGGGCAAGTCACTGAAGCTTTCTTT.

This clonotype was detected a few times. The chain uses TRBV7-2 and TRBJ1-5, with 7 bases matching TRBD1. CDR3 size: 15 residues. Germline V gene lookup returns CDR1 SGHTA and CDR2 FQGNSA. V was clipped by 3 bases and J by 7 bases; unmatched bases: 9. The CDR3, as DNA: TGTGCCAGCAGCTTTACAGGGGCGGGAAACCAGCCCCAGCATTTT. Its protein product is CASSFTGAGNQPQHF. Based on the CDR3 plus reference TRBV7-2 and TRBJ1-5, the full variable domain is GAGVSQSPSNKVTEKGKDVELRCDPISGHTALYWYRQSLGQGLEFLIYFQGNSAPDKSGLPSDRFSAERTGGSVSTLTIQRTQQEDSAVYLCASSFTGAGNQPQHFGDGTRLSIL.

This clonotype occurred a few times. V gene TRBV4-1 combines with J gene TRBJ2-7; TRBD1 is a possible D gene (6 bases). Germline V CDR1 and CDR2: MGHRA, YSYEKL. Trimming took off 0 bases at V and 0 bases at J, with 9 bases between the two ends. The CDR3 has 15 residues. The CDR3 protein is CASSQEWTDSYEQYF. Here the CDR3 DNA reads TGCGCCAGCAGCCAAGAATGGACAGACTCCTACGAGCAGTACTTC.

The J gene is TRBJ2-5, the V gene TRBV5-1; 7 bases are a match to TRBD1. The ends lost 7 bases at V and 4 bases at J; junction bases unmatched: 10. Per germline, CDR1 SGHRS and CDR2 YFSETQ. This CDR3 is built from 14 residues. The CDR3 region is CASARDSLGETQYF. Here the CDR3 DNA reads TGCGCCAGCGCCCGGGACAGCCTCGGAGAGACCCAGTACTTC.

This clonotype showed up just a few times. CDR3 in DNA: TGTGCCAGCACCAACTTCCGGGGGGTAGATACGCAGTATTTT. Encoded protein: CASTNFRGVDTQYF. The rearrangement links TRBV6-2 or TRBV6-3 to TRBJ2-3, with 7 bases lining up with TRBD2. CDR3 length: 14 amino acids. Germline CDR1 and CDR2: MNHEY and SVGEGT. Losses at the gene ends were 7 bases for V and 5 bases for J; bases not matched to a gene: 9.

The chain uses TRBV24-1 and TRBJ2-3; the match to TRBD1 covers 9 bases. The CDR3 totals 15 residues. Germline assignment: CDR1 KGHDR and CDR2 SFDVKD. V lost 4 bases to trimming and J lost 2 bases; unmatched junction nucleotides: 3. The CDR3 DNA reads as TGTGCCACCAGTGACGGGACAGGGCACACAGATACGCAGTATTTT. Its translation: CATSDGTGHTDTQYF.

This clonotype was detected only a few times. V usage is TRBV5-6 and J usage is TRBJ2-7; D ambiguous. This CDR3 has 14 amino acids. CDR1 is SGHDT, CDR2 YYEEEE, per germline. V lost 0 bases to trimming and J lost 2 bases, with 9 bases between them. Here the CDR3 reads CASSLGAETYEQYF. DNA for the CDR3: TGTGCCAGCAGCTTGGGGGCCGAGACCTACGAGCAGTACTTC.

The chain is built from TRBV5-1 and TRBJ2-5, with 11 bases matching TRBD2. The CDR3 contains 15 residues. The germline gives CDR1 SGHRS, CDR2 YFSETQ. Germline trimming cut 4 bases from V and 5 bases from J; bases unmatched to any gene: 7. The CDR3 sequence is CASSVTSGTWETQYF. CDR3 nucleotide sequence: TGCGCCAGCAGCGTGACTAGCGGGACTTGGGAGACCCAGTACTTC. Complete variable domain (other parts from reference TRBV5-1 and TRBJ2-5): KAGVTQTPRYLIKTRGQQVTLSCSPISGHRSVSWYQQTPGQGLQFLFEYFSETQRNKGNFPGRFSGRQFSNSRSEMNVSTLELGDSALYLCASSVTSGTWETQYFGPGTRLLVL.

The chain uses TRBV7-6 and TRBJ2-1, with D possibly being TRBD1 (5 bases). Trimming pared 3 bases from V and 5 bases from J, leaving 11 bases between. This CDR3 is 14 amino acids long. The germline V gene has CDR1 SGHVS and CDR2 FNYEAQ. The chain's CDR3 is CASSLQGRHNEQFF. DNA of the CDR3: TGTGCCAGCAGCTTGCAGGGCAGGCACAATGAGCAGTTCTTC.

V usage is TRBV20-1 and J usage is TRBJ2-2; D is perhaps TRBD2 (6 bases). Germline CDR1 and CDR2: DFQATT and SNEGSKA (reference sequence). This CDR3 is built from 15 residues. The germline V and J ends were trimmed by 0 bases and 4 bases, with 12 bases remaining between them. CDR3 DNA sequence: TGCAGTGCTAGAGAGGGGGGATCTGGCACCGGGGAGCTGTTTTTT. As protein: CSAREGGSGTGELFF.

The CDR3 DNA follows: TGTGCCAGCAGCGTACTGGACCTGAACACTGAAGCTTTCTTT. Its protein is CASSVLDLNTEAFF. This chain joins TRBV9 and TRBJ1-1; D gene uncertain. The CDR3 length is 14 residues. V lost 1 base, J lost 0 bases, and 7 bases lay in between. Germline V lookup: CDR1 SGDLS, CDR2 YYNGEE.

This clonotype was counted between two and nine times. The genes are TRBV7-9 and TRBJ1-6; a possible D gene is TRBD1 (5 bases). Germline CDR1 and CDR2: SEHNR and FQNEAQ (reference sequence). V was clipped by 6 bases and J by 4 bases, with 13 bases between them. The CDR3 has 15 residues. The CDR3 spells CASRDKTEYNSPLHF. The CDR3 nucleotides read TGTGCCAGCAGGGACAAGACAGAGTATAATTCACCCCTCCACTTT.

The rearrangement uses TRBV10-3 and TRBJ2-7; 7 bases map to TRBD1. Germline CDR1 ENHRY, CDR2 SYGVKD. This CDR3 is 14 amino acids long. The V segment lost 0 bases and the J segment 6 bases; nucleotides outside the gene matches: 5. CDR3 residues: CAISESTGLSEQYF. The CDR3 DNA reads TGTGCCATCAGTGAGTCGACAGGGCTCAGCGAGCAGTACTTC.

This clonotype showed up just a few times. CDR3 in amino acids: CSAPVGNTDTQYF. The CDR3 DNA sequence: TGCAGTGCCCCGGTGGGGAACACAGATACGCAGTATTTT. This chain joins TRBV20-1 and TRBJ2-3, with D uncertain. The length of the CDR3 is 13 residues. Germline V gives CDR1 DFQATT, CDR2 SNEGSKA (reference sequence). V was pared by 6 bases and J by 2 bases, with 12 bases between.

This clonotype has only a few counts. Written as DNA, the CDR3 is TGTGCCAGCAGCTTAGATTCCGGGAGCGGAGACAATGAGCAGTTCTTC. Protein: CASSLDSGSGDNEQFF. J is TRBJ2-1 and V is TRBV7-2, with D possibly matching TRBD2 (6 bases). Trimming shortened V by 1 base and J by 5 bases, and 15 bases separated the two germline ends. Looked up from germline, CDR1 is SGHTA and CDR2 is FQGNSA. The CDR3 covers 16 residues. Full variable domain (remainder filled in from reference TRBV7-2 and TRBJ2-1): GAGVSQSPSNKVTEKGKDVELRCDPISGHTALYWYRQSLGQGLEFLIYFQGNSAPDKSGLPSDRFSAERTGGSVSTLTIQRTQQEDSAVYLCASSLDSGSGDNEQFFGPGTRLTVL.

The chain joins TRBV7-2 to TRBJ1-5, with D tentatively TRBD1 (6 bases). CDR1 and CDR2 from the germline V gene are SGHTA and FQGNSA. Between the trimmed V and J ends, which lost 0 bases and 5 bases, there was a span of 11 bases. The CDR3 covers 15 residues. The CDR3 region has the DNA TGTGCCAGCAGCTTAGCAACACAGGGATATCAGCCCCAGCATTTT. Translating gives CASSLATQGYQPQHF. Full variable domain (missing parts from reference TRBV7-2 and TRBJ1-5): GAGVSQSPSNKVTEKGKDVELRCDPISGHTALYWYRQSLGQGLEFLIYFQGNSAPDKSGLPSDRFSAERTGGSVSTLTIQRTQQEDSAVYLCASSLATQGYQPQHFGDGTRLSIL.

This chain connects TRBV7-2 to TRBJ2-1, with a possible D match to TRBD2 (5 bases). Germline assignment: CDR1 SGHTA and CDR2 FQGNSA. The CDR3 runs 14 residues. The ends were cut back, 2 bases at V and 7 bases at J, with 12 bases in the middle. CDR3 region: CASSLNARGNEQFF. CDR3 DNA sequence: TGTGCCAGCAGCTTAAACGCCCGAGGGAATGAGCAGTTCTTC. The whole variable domain, remainder taken from reference TRBV7-2 and TRBJ2-1, is GAGVSQSPSNKVTEKGKDVELRCDPISGHTALYWYRQSLGQGLEFLIYFQGNSAPDKSGLPSDRFSAERTGGSVSTLTIQRTQQEDSAVYLCASSLNARGNEQFFGPGTRLTVL.

The chain has TRBV7-2 and TRBJ1-4, with D possibly being TRBD1 (5 bases). This CDR3 has 13 residues. Germline CDR1 reads SGHTA; CDR2 reads FQGNSA. V lost 5 bases and J lost 4, with 8 bases in between. CDR3 DNA sequence: TGTGCCAGCAGCAGGGGACTTAATGAAAAACTGTTTTTT. Protein product: CASSRGLNEKLFF.